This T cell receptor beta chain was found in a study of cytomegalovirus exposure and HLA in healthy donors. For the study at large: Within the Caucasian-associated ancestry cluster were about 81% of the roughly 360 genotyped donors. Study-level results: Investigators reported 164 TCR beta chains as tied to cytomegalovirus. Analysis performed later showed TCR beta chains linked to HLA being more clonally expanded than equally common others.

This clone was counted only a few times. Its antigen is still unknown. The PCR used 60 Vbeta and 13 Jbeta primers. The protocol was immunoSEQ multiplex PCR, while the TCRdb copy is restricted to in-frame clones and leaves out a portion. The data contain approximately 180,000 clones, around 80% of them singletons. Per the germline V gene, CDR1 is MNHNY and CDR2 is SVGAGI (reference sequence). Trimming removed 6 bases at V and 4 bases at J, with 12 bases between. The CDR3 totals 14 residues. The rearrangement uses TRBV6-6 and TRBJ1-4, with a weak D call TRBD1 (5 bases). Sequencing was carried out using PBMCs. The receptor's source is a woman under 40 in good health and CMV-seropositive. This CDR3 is CASRQQELNEKLFF. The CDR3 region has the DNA TGTGCCAGCAGGCAACAGGAGCTTAATGAAAAACTGTTTTTT.